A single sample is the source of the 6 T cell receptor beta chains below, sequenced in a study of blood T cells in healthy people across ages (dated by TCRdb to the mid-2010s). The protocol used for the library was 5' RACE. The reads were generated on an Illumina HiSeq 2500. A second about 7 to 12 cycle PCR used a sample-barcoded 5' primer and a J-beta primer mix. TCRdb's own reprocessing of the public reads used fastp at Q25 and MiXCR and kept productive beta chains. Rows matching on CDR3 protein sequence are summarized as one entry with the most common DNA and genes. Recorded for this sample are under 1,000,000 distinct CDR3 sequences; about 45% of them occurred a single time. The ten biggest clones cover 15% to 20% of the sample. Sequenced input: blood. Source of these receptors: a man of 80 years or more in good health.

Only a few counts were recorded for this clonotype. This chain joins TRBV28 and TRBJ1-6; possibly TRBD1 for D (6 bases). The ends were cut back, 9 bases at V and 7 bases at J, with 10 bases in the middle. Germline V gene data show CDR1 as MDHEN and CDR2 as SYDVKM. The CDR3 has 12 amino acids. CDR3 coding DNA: TGTGCCAGTCGAGACAGGAATTCACCCCTCCACTTT. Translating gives CASRDRNSPLHF.

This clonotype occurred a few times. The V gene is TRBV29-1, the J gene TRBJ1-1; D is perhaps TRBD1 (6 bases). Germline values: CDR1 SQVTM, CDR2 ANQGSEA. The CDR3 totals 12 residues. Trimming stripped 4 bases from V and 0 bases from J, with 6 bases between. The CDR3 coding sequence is TGCAGCGTTGGGACAGTGAACACTGAAGCTTTCTTT. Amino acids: CSVGTVNTEAFF.

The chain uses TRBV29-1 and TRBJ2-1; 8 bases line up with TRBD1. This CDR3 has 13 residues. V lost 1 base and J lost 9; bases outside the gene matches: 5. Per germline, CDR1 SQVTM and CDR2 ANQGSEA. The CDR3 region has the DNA TGCAGCGTTGAAGCGCAGGGGGCCTTTGAGCAGTTCTTC. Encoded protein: CSVEAQGAFEQFF.

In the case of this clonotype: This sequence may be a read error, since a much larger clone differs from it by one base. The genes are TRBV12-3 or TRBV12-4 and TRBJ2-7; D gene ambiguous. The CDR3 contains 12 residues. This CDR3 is CAGSLHGYEQYF. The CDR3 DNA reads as TGTGCCGGCAGTTTACATGGGTACGAGCAGTACTTC.

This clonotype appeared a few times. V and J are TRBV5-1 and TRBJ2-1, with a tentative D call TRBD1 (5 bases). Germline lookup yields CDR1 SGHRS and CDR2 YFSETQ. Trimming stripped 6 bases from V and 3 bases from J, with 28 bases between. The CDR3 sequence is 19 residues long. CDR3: CASTPTPGHGFSIYNEQFF. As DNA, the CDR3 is TGCGCCAGCACTCCTACCCCAGGGCATGGGTTCTCCATCTACAATGAGCAGTTCTTC.

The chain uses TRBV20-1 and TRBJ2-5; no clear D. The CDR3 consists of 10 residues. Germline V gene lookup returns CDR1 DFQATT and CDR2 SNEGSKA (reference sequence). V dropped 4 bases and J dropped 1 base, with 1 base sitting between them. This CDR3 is CSATQETQYF. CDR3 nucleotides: TGCAGTGCTACCCAAGAGACCCAGTACTTC.